The 11 T cell receptor beta chains presented below share a single source sample, sequenced in a study of blood T cell repertoires in COVID-19. The data were produced by immunoSEQ multiplex PCR, yet TCRdb's version contains in-frame clones alone and is incomplete. In the table there are 25,000 to 35,000 clones, about 80% of which are singletons. The sample consisted of peripheral blood. The receptors stem from a man between 65 and 85 years old with active COVID-19.

V gene TRBV4-2 combines with J gene TRBJ2-2, with D maybe TRBD1 (6 bases). V was pared by 5 bases and J by 0 bases, with 10 bases between. Germline lookup yields CDR1 LGHNA and CDR2 YNFKEQ. The CDR3 totals 15 residues. This CDR3 reads CASSGRTANTGELFF. In nucleotides, the CDR3 is TGTGCCAGCAGCGGACGGACAGCGAACACCGGGGAGCTGTTTTTT.

This clone appeared a few times. V is TRBV4-1 and J is TRBJ1-2, with 7 bases fitting TRBD1. Germline V gene lookup returns CDR1 MGHRA and CDR2 YSYEKL. The CDR3 covers 15 residues. The V gene end was trimmed by 3 bases and the J gene end by 8 bases; junction bases not matched to a gene: 12. CDR3 coding DNA: TGCGCCAGCAGCCAGGACGACAGGGATGGTTCCGGCTACACCTTC. Its protein is CASSQDDRDGSGYTF.

In this sample, this clone turned up a few times. The rearrangement links TRBV9 to TRBJ1-1; no clear D. V lost 0 bases to trimming and J lost 8 bases, with 14 bases between them. Germline-derived CDR1 and CDR2 are SGDLS and YYNGEE. The length of the CDR3 is 14 residues. CDR3 in amino acids: CASSVVSRGSEAFF. In DNA, the CDR3 is TGTGCCAGCAGCGTAGTATCGCGCGGCTCGGAAGCTTTCTTT.

The V and J genes are TRBV18 and TRBJ1-6; 8 bases map to TRBD1. Germline V CDR1 and CDR2: KGHSH, LQKENI. The V and J ends lost 3 bases and 10 bases, in that order; junction bases with no gene match: 5. The CDR3 totals 14 residues. The CDR3 sequence is CASSPTGERSPLHF. The DNA for the CDR3 is TGTGCCAGCTCACCGACAGGGGAACGGTCACCCCTCCACTTT.

The rearrangement uses TRBV3-1 (or the pseudogene TRBV3-2) and TRBJ2-5; maybe TRBD2 (6 bases). CDR1 is LGHDT and CDR2 is YNNKEL in the germline V gene (reference sequence). V was shortened by 4 bases and J by 4 bases, with 13 bases between the two germline ends. The CDR3 is 14 residues long. For the CDR3, the DNA is TGTGCCAGCAGCCGCTTGACGGGAGCAGAGACCCAGTACTTC. It is translated as CASSRLTGAETQYF.

This clone was seen only once. J is TRBJ2-2 and V is TRBV2; D is perhaps TRBD2 (6 bases). This CDR3 comprises 15 residues. The V end was cut by 4 bases, the J end by 6 bases, with 15 bases between. Germline V CDR1 and CDR2: SNHLY, FYNNEI. CDR3 in amino acids: CASSVWGVLAGELFF. The CDR3 bases are TGTGCCAGCAGTGTATGGGGGGTATTGGCCGGGGAGCTGTTTTTT. Looking up the rest from reference TRBV2 and TRBJ2-2 gives the full variable domain: EPEVTQTPSHQVTQMGQEVILRCVPISNHLYFYWYRQILGQKVEFLVSFYNNEISEKSEIFDDQFSVERPDGSNFTLKIRSTKLEDSAMYFCASSVWGVLAGELFFGEGSRLTVL.

This clone was observed once. The chain carries TRBV6-2 or TRBV6-3 and TRBJ1-1, with TRBD1 matching over 10 bases. Trimming removed 4 bases from V and 4 bases from J; junction bases left unmatched: 12. This CDR3 has 17 amino acids. The V gene's germline CDR1 is MNHEY and CDR2 SVGEGT. CDR3 coding DNA: TGTGCCAGCAGTTTTCGACAGGGGGCTCTATTGAGCACTGAAGCTTTCTTT. This translates into CASSFRQGALLSTEAFF.

The chain uses TRBV7-9 and TRBJ1-2; D remains unclear. There are 14 residues in the CDR3. V lost 1 base, J lost 8 bases, and 14 bases lay in between. Germline lookup yields CDR1 SEHNR and CDR2 FQNEAQ (reference sequence). In DNA, the CDR3 is TGTGCCAGCAGCTTAGAAACTGGTATTAGCGGCTACACCTTC. Its translation is CASSLETGISGYTF.

This chain links TRBV10-3 with TRBJ1-1; 8 nucleotides align to TRBD1. The V gene end was trimmed by 4 bases and the J gene end by 2 bases; junction bases not matched to a gene: 6. The CDR3 runs to 15 residues. Germline CDR1 ENHRY, CDR2 SYGVKD. This CDR3 reads CAISGDDRGNTEAFF. CDR3 nucleotides: TGTGCCATCAGTGGCGATGACAGGGGCAACACTGAAGCTTTCTTT.

Only a few counts were recorded for this clone. The chain has TRBV4-1 and TRBJ1-2, with D possibly matching TRBD1 (5 bases). Trimming shortened V by 4 bases and J by 6 bases, and 9 bases separated the two germline ends. Germline-derived CDR1 and CDR2 are MGHRA and YSYEKL. The length of the CDR3 is 12 residues. The CDR3 nucleotides are TGCGCCAGCAGCCGACCGACAGATGGCTACACCTTC. This gives the protein CASSRPTDGYTF.

The CDR3 DNA follows: TGTGCCAGCGGACCCCGGGGGGGAGGAGGTACTGAAGCTTTCTTT. Translation gives CASGPRGGGGTEAFF. The chain uses TRBV5-8 and TRBJ1-1; D perhaps matches TRBD1 (5 bases). Trimming stripped 7 bases from V and 5 bases from J, with 21 bases between. This CDR3 spans 15 amino acids. Germline CDR1 reads SGHTS; CDR2 reads YDEGEE.